Reported below is one T cell receptor beta chain. Its matching antigen is unknown. The V gene end was trimmed by 5 bases and the J gene end by 0 bases; junction bases not matched to a gene: 8. The CDR3 is 17 residues long. The germline V gene encodes CDR1 MDHEN and CDR2 SYDVKM. This table comes from immunoSEQ multiplex PCR, and its TCRdb copy is limited to in-frame clones, with some not included. Of 69,000 or so clones listed, around 80% are singletons. The data derive from a study of OX40 agonist ivuxolimab in advanced cancers. Looking at the study overall: Dose-escalation patients had hepatocellular carcinoma, melanoma, renal cell or head and neck cancer. Three dose-escalation patients had partial responses: one with hepatocellular carcinoma and two with cutaneous melanoma. The study, taken as a whole, reports: CD4+ and CD8+ blood T cells expanded clonally by week 6 at 0.1 to 3.0 mg/kg.

The sequence was collected from an adult with an advanced solid tumor such as melanoma, head and neck, liver or kidney cancer. J is TRBJ2-5 and V is TRBV28, with 11 bases fitting TRBD2. The material was CD4+ or CD8+ T cells sorted from blood, obtained in a trial of the OX40 agonist ivuxolimab. This chain's CDR3 is CASSRPTGLADQETQYF. CDR3 DNA: TGTGCCAGCAGTCGGCCCACGGGACTAGCGGACCAAGAGACCCAGTACTTC.